A single sample is the source of the 17 T cell receptor beta chains below, sequenced in a study of blood T cell repertoires in COVID-19. Produced via immunoSEQ multiplex PCR; TCRdb's table is partial and in-frame only. The table records about 67,000 clones, 82% of them present only once. The sequenced material came from peripheral blood. The receptors here all came from a human donor in a cohort sampled during active COVID-19.

The genes are TRBV4-1 and TRBJ1-1; possibly TRBD1 for D (5 bases). Deletions cut 1 base from V and 6 bases from J, with 21 bases between. CDR3 length: 17 amino acids. CDR1 is MGHRA and CDR2 is YSYEKL in the germline V gene. The CDR3 coding sequence is TGCGCCAGCAGCCAAGTGCCGGGGGTGAGGTACCTCCCTGAAGCTTTCTTT. This codes for CASSQVPGVRYLPEAFF.

This clone was seen only a few times. The chain joins TRBV27 to TRBJ1-2, with D maybe TRBD1 (5 bases). The CDR3 has 15 amino acids. Trimming took off 2 bases at V and 0 bases at J, with 10 bases between the two ends. Germline loops: CDR1 MNHEY, CDR2 SMNVEV (reference sequence). CDR3 nucleotide sequence: TGTGCCAGCAGTTTACGTCGGACACCTAACTATGGCTACACCTTC. Protein product: CASSLRRTPNYGYTF.

V usage is TRBV7-9 and J usage is TRBJ2-7, with 11 bases matching TRBD1. This CDR3 region has 16 residues. V lost 5 bases, J lost 2 bases, and 8 bases stayed unmatched. Germline V gene sequence: CDR1 SEHNR, CDR2 FQNEAQ (reference sequence). The DNA of the CDR3 is TGTGCCAGCAGCGGCCTGGACAGGGGGCTAACCTACGAGCAGTACTTC. Translated: CASSGLDRGLTYEQYF.

The rearrangement uses TRBV10-3 and TRBJ1-1; 7 bases match TRBD1. The V segment lost 3 bases and the J segment 0 bases; nucleotides outside the gene matches: 10. Germline V lookup: CDR1 ENHRY, CDR2 SYGVKD. This CDR3 is 17 amino acids long. The CDR3 loop is CAISEDRTGGLNTEAFF. CDR3 DNA: TGTGCCATCAGTGAAGACAGGACAGGAGGGTTGAACACTGAAGCTTTCTTT.

V usage is TRBV6-2 or TRBV6-3 and J usage is TRBJ2-2; 8 bases line up with TRBD2. Germline loops: CDR1 MNHEY, CDR2 SVGEGT. CDR3 size: 16 residues. The trim removed 6 bases at V and 4 bases at J, leaving 10 bases unmatched. For the CDR3, the DNA is TGTGCCAGCAGCCCGAGCGGGGGTATTGTCACCGGGGAGCTGTTTTTT. Protein sequence: CASSPSGGIVTGELFF.

The chain combines TRBV5-1 with TRBJ2-2; D is ambiguous. Germline V lookup: CDR1 SGHRS, CDR2 YFSETQ. V was pared by 0 bases and J by 3 bases, with 6 bases between. The CDR3 totals 14 residues. The CDR3 DNA reads TGCGCCAGCAGCTTGGCCCGGGACACCGGGGAGCTGTTTTTT. It is translated as CASSLARDTGELFF.

This clone was observed a single time. This rearrangement joins TRBV3-1 (or the pseudogene TRBV3-2) to TRBJ2-7; TRBD2 might be the D (5 bases). The CDR3 spans 15 residues. Trimming removed 4 bases from V and 0 bases from J, with 13 bases in between. Germline V gene lookup returns CDR1 LGHDT and CDR2 YNNKEL (reference sequence). CDR3 residues: CASSPPGRSSYEQYF. In DNA, the CDR3 is TGTGCCAGCAGCCCTCCGGGGAGAAGCTCCTACGAGCAGTACTTC.

The chain joins TRBV2 to TRBJ2-3, with D perhaps matching TRBD2 (5 bases). V lost 7 bases and J 2 bases, leaving 10 bases between the germline ends. CDR1 and CDR2 (germline): SNHLY, FYNNEI. This CDR3 comprises 13 residues. Here the CDR3 DNA reads TGTGCCAGCAAGGGAGTGGTCACAGATACGCAGTATTTT. It translates to CASKGVVTDTQYF.

The rearrangement joins TRBV27 to TRBJ2-1; tentative D call: TRBD1 (5 bases). Trimming stripped 3 bases from V and 6 bases from J, with 18 bases between. CDR1 is MNHEY, CDR2 SMNVEV, per germline (reference sequence). This CDR3 spans 16 amino acids. Written as DNA, the CDR3 is TGTGCCAGCAGTTTGTTGGGGCCAACCCAGGGCAATGAGCAGTTCTTC. Its translation is CASSLLGPTQGNEQFF.

The rearrangement uses TRBV5-6 and TRBJ1-2; tentatively, D is TRBD1 (5 bases). V gave up 6 bases and J gave up 2 bases, with 11 bases separating them. The V gene's germline CDR1 is SGHDT and CDR2 YYEEEE. This CDR3 comprises 13 residues. Written as DNA, the CDR3 is TGTGCCAGCACCGATAGGGGCAACTATGGCTACACCTTC. Residues: CASTDRGNYGYTF.

The chain has TRBV29-1 and TRBJ2-4; a weak D match, TRBD2 (6 bases). This CDR3 region has 15 residues. The germline V and J ends were trimmed by 4 bases and 0 bases, with 13 bases remaining between them. Germline lookup yields CDR1 SQVTM and CDR2 ANQGSEA. Here the CDR3 reads CSVVFGSLAKNIQYF. CDR3 nucleotide sequence: TGCAGCGTTGTGTTCGGGAGCTTAGCCAAAAACATTCAGTACTTC.

The chain couples TRBV30 to TRBJ1-4; D perhaps matches TRBD1 (6 bases). The CDR3 has 16 residues. The V gene's germline CDR1 is GTSNPN and CDR2 SVGIG (reference sequence). The V gene lost 1 base and the J gene lost 3 bases, with 15 bases spanning the gap. The CDR3 bases are TGTGCCTGGAGTGGGGGCTGGGGGCACGCTAATGAAAAACTGTTTTTT. Translation: CAWSGGWGHANEKLFF.

The chain couples TRBV30 to TRBJ1-4; D is unclear. CDR1 GTSNPN and CDR2 SVGIG come from the germline V gene (reference sequence). The CDR3 covers 13 residues. V was trimmed by 0 bases and J by 2 bases, leaving 4 bases between them. CDR3 DNA sequence: TGTGCCTGGAGTGTAGAGACTAATGAAAAACTGTTTTTT. Protein product: CAWSVETNEKLFF.

The chain recombines TRBV6-5 with TRBJ1-6, with a weak D call TRBD1 (5 bases). The V end was cut by 4 bases, the J end by 7 bases, with 14 bases between. The V gene's germline CDR1 is MNHEY and CDR2 SVGAGI. The CDR3 runs to 15 residues. CDR3 DNA sequence: TGTGCCAGCAGTTTGGGAGGCAAGGGGAATTCACCCCTCCACTTT. This encodes CASSLGGKGNSPLHF.

The chain has TRBV5-1 and TRBJ1-2; no clear D. Trimming cost V 0 bases and J 3 bases, with 9 bases left between them. Germline CDR1 and CDR2: SGHRS and YFSETQ. The CDR3 is 14 residues long. The CDR3 DNA is TGCGCCAGCAGCTTGGCACCGGAGGACTATGGCTACACCTTC. This translates into CASSLAPEDYGYTF.

The chain links TRBV6-2 or TRBV6-3 to TRBJ1-6; 7 bases agree with TRBD1. CDR1 and CDR2 from the germline V gene are MNHEY and SVGEGT. The V segment lost 6 bases and the J segment 6 bases; nucleotides outside the gene matches: 8. The CDR3 extends over 15 amino acids. CDR3 in DNA: TGTGCCAGCAGACCTCCGACAGGGAGTAATTCACCCCTCCACTTT. It translates to CASRPPTGSNSPLHF.

This chain connects TRBV4-1 to TRBJ1-6, with TRBD1 as a possible D gene (6 bases). Germline CDR1 is MGHRA and CDR2 is YSYEKL. This CDR3 comprises 15 residues. V was shortened by 1 base and J by 9 bases, with 13 bases between the two germline ends. CDR3 protein: CASSQGDRWRSPLHF. CDR3 sequence (DNA): TGCGCCAGCAGCCAAGGTGACAGGTGGCGTTCACCCCTCCACTTT.